These T cell receptor beta chains were read from a single sample in a study of blood T cell repertoires in COVID-19. Assay used: immunoSEQ multiplex PCR; TCRdb lists only in-frame clones, some missing. The sample lists fewer than 60,000 clones; approximately 86% were seen once. The specimen was peripheral blood. Receptors originate from a human donor with acute or convalescent COVID-19. The donor label of this sample is uncertain. The CDR3 runs from the conserved cysteine through the conserved F or W. The order of the fields is D gene, V gene, clone size, J gene, CDR3 protein, CDR3 DNA. A D gene is named only where the DNA matches it firmly. Size is omitted from some rows. Given values are once, few, many or a class for expanded clones.

d_gene: NA; v_gene: TRBV5-1; abundance: NA; j_gene: TRBJ2-3; CDR3aa: CASSLEVAGPTDTQYF; CDR3nt: TGCGCCAGCAGCTTGGAGGTTGCGGGACCCACAGATACGCAGTATTTT
d_gene: TRBD1; v_gene: TRBV5-5; abundance: NA; j_gene: TRBJ1-1; CDR3aa: CASSSPGTGRQTEAFF; CDR3nt: TGTGCCAGCAGCTCCCCCGGGACAGGGAGACAGACTGAAGCTTTCTTT
d_gene: NA; v_gene: TRBV27; abundance: NA; j_gene: TRBJ2-3; CDR3aa: CASSWTTPGGDTQYF; CDR3nt: TGTGCCAGCAGCTGGACTACCCCGGGTGGAGATACGCAGTATTTT
d_gene: TRBD1; v_gene: TRBV24-1; abundance: NA; j_gene: TRBJ2-5; CDR3aa: CATSDYTGTGQETQYF; CDR3nt: TGTGCCACCAGTGATTACACCGGGACAGGGCAAGAGACCCAGTACTTC
d_gene: TRBD1; v_gene: TRBV7-9; abundance: NA; j_gene: TRBJ2-2; CDR3aa: CASSRTGQVPGELFF; CDR3nt: TGTGCCAGCAGCCGTACCGGACAGGTTCCGGGGGAGCTGTTTTTT
d_gene: NA; v_gene: TRBV19; abundance: NA; j_gene: TRBJ1-1; CDR3aa: CASSISRDTEAFF; CDR3nt: TGTGCCAGTAGTATTTCCAGGGACACTGAAGCTTTCTTT
d_gene: TRBD1; v_gene: TRBV10-3; abundance: NA; j_gene: TRBJ1-2; CDR3aa: CAIRMDRANYGYTF; CDR3nt: TGTGCCATCAGGATGGACAGGGCTAACTATGGCTACACCTTC
d_gene: TRBD1; v_gene: TRBV6-1; abundance: NA; j_gene: TRBJ2-5; CDR3aa: CASSEPETGEETQYF; CDR3nt: TGTGCCAGCAGTGAGCCGGAGACAGGGGAAGAGACCCAGTACTTC
d_gene: TRBD1; v_gene: TRBV24-1; abundance: NA; j_gene: TRBJ2-3; CDR3aa: CATDRGTDTQYF; CDR3nt: TGTGCCACCGACAGGGGCACAGATACGCAGTATTTT
d_gene: NA; v_gene: TRBV20-1; abundance: once; j_gene: TRBJ1-2; CDR3aa: CSASSTGTNYGYTF; CDR3nt: TGCAGTGCCAGTTCTACGGGGACTAACTATGGCTACACCTTC
d_gene: TRBD1; v_gene: TRBV19; abundance: NA; j_gene: TRBJ1-1; CDR3aa: CASSPSDRDGAFF; CDR3nt: TGTGCCAGTAGTCCCTCAGACAGGGACGGAGCTTTCTTT
d_gene: TRBD1; v_gene: TRBV9; abundance: NA; j_gene: TRBJ1-2; CDR3aa: CASSVGRDRGQRGYTF; CDR3nt: TGTGCCAGCAGCGTAGGTCGGGACAGGGGGCAACGGGGCTACACCTTC
d_gene: NA; v_gene: TRBV27; abundance: NA; j_gene: TRBJ1-2; CDR3aa: CASSFGQNYGYTF; CDR3nt: TGTGCCAGCAGTTTCGGACAGAACTATGGCTACACCTTC
d_gene: TRBD1; v_gene: TRBV19; abundance: NA; j_gene: TRBJ2-6; CDR3aa: CASSIRTGGIGANVLTF; CDR3nt: TGTGCCAGTAGTATAAGGACAGGGGGGATTGGGGCCAACGTCCTGACTTTC
d_gene: NA; v_gene: TRBV13; abundance: NA; j_gene: TRBJ2-3; CDR3aa: CASSLERVSTDTQYF; CDR3nt: TGTGCCAGCAGCCTTGAGCGGGTTAGCACAGATACGCAGTATTTT
d_gene: NA; v_gene: TRBV5-1; abundance: NA; j_gene: TRBJ1-1; CDR3aa: CASSETGGNTEAFF; CDR3nt: TGCGCCAGCAGCGAAACCGGAGGGAACACTGAAGCTTTCTTT